The present T cell receptor (beta chain) was sequenced within a study of T cell repertoires in cytomegalovirus infection. General study results and limits: Predominance within the ex vivo response was attributable to HLA-C-restricted CMV-specific TCR beta clonotypes. The cumulative frequency of public TCR beta families identified carriers of CMV plus the relevant HLA.

Trimming cost V 5 bases and J 0 bases, with 8 bases left between them. CDR1 and CDR2 from the germline V gene are KGHSH and LQKENI. There are 14 residues in the CDR3. TCRdb processed the reads anew with MiXCR; each CDR3 protein has one entry. The sample has hundreds of thousands of distinct CDR3 sequences; 6% to 8% are singletons. Many counts were recorded for this clonotype. The antigen is undetermined. J is TRBJ2-1 and V is TRBV18; D is ambiguous. The receptor was isolated from a human donor in good health (CMV status not recorded). Some clones in this sample may be carry-over from other donors' samples. The sequenced material came from PBMCs. Written as DNA, the CDR3 is TGTGCCAGCTCATCTGGACCCTCCTACAATGAGCAGTTCTTC. Residues: CASSSGPSYNEQFF.